The 26 T cell receptor beta chains below all came from one sample that was sequenced in a study of glioma-infiltrating T cells. Amplification of TCR alpha and beta CDR3 regions from RNA used iRepertoire nested multiplex PCR. TCRdb passed the multiplex PCR reads through MiXCR, listing each CDR3 protein once. Of about 190,000 distinct CDR3 sequences listed, around 32% are singletons. The sequenced sample was glioma tissue, nonneoplastic brain tissue, or PBMCs (not recorded which). The receptor set was obtained from a human donor with low-grade glioma or glioblastoma, undergoing nonglioma brain surgery, or in good health (not recorded which).

As regards this clonotype: A much larger clone sits a single nucleotide away, making a read error possible. This chain connects TRBV11-1 to TRBJ2-2; no clear D gene. CDR1 is SGHAT, CDR2 FQDESV, per germline (reference sequence). The CDR3 loop spans 11 amino acids. CDR3 in DNA: TGTGCCGGCAGCCCCCGGGCGGAGCTGTTTTTT. It encodes CAGSPRAELFF.

This clonotype has a count of ten or more. This chain uses TRBV4-1 with TRBJ2-7; D might be TRBD2 (5 bases). The CDR3 has 13 amino acids. Germline values: CDR1 MGHRA, CDR2 YSYEKL. The V end was cut by 3 bases, the J end by 7 bases, with 13 bases between. CDR3 coding DNA: TGCGCCAGCAGCCAGGCTGAGGGATGGGAGCAGTACTTC. Translated, it gives CASSQAEGWEQYF.

This clonotype has a count of ten or more. V and J are TRBV20-1 and TRBJ2-5; D gene ambiguous. V was pared by 3 bases and J by 2 bases, with 10 bases between. Per the germline V gene, CDR1 is DFQATT and CDR2 is SNEGSKA (reference sequence). The CDR3 loop spans 13 amino acids. CDR3 sequence reads: CSASGIDQETQYF. CDR3 sequence (DNA): TGCAGTGCTAGTGGGATCGATCAAGAGACCCAGTACTTC.

For this clonotype: Its ends do not fully match the called genes, so a read error is possible. The chain is built from TRBV19 and TRBJ2-5, with 11 bases lining up with TRBD2. Germline V gene lookup returns CDR1 LNHDA and CDR2 SQIVND (reference sequence). CDR3 length: 13 amino acids. This chain's CDR3 is CASSSLAGEAQYF. CDR3 nucleotides: TGTGCCAGTAGTTCACTAGCGGGAGAGGCCCAGTACTTC.

This clonotype has at least ten counts. This sequence joins TRBV27 and TRBJ2-7; TRBD1 matches at 10 bases. Germline CDR1 and CDR2: MNHEY and SMNVEV (reference sequence). Trimming cost V 7 bases and J 1 base; bases outside gene matches: 10. The CDR3 is 16 residues long. Here the CDR3 reads CASTPTGGSPSYEQYF. For the CDR3, the DNA is TGTGCCAGCACCCCGACAGGGGGCTCCCCATCCTACGAGCAGTACTTC.

This clonotype was seen repeatedly, ten times or more. The rearrangement links TRBV28 to TRBJ1-1, with 10 positions matching TRBD1. The V and J ends lost 3 bases and 0 bases, in that order; junction bases with no gene match: 13. Per germline, CDR1 MDHEN and CDR2 SYDVKM. This CDR3 spans 19 amino acids. The CDR3 is CASSFPIHPGQGLNTEAFF. The CDR3 DNA reads as TGTGCCAGCAGTTTCCCCATCCATCCGGGACAGGGGCTGAACACTGAAGCTTTCTTT.

There are many counts of this clonotype. The chain is built from TRBV2 and TRBJ2-7; 9 bases are shared with TRBD1. Germline CDR1 and CDR2: SNHLY and FYNNEI. The CDR3 length is 12 residues. Trimming removed 9 bases from V and 3 bases from J; junction bases left unmatched: 3. DNA of the CDR3: TGTGCCAGAGGGGGACAGGGCTACGAGCAGTACTTC. Its translation is CARGGQGYEQYF.

This clonotype was picked up many times. CDR3 DNA: TGTGCCAGCAGGGCGACAGGGAGGAACACTGAAGCTTTCTTT. Translation: CASRATGRNTEAFF. V usage is TRBV19 and J usage is TRBJ1-1, with 7 bases matching TRBD1. Losses at the gene ends were 9 bases for V and 1 base for J; bases not matched to a gene: 8. CDR1 and CDR2 (germline): LNHDA, SQIVND (reference sequence). The CDR3 is 14 residues long.

In its sample, this clonotype was seen many times. This sequence joins TRBV20-1 and TRBJ2-1, with TRBD1 identical over 12 bases. CDR3 length: 19 residues. V trimming: 1 base; J trimming: 3 bases; junction bases outside the gene matches: 13. Germline CDR1 and CDR2: DFQATT and SNEGSKA (reference sequence). CDR3 DNA: TGCAGTGCTAGAGGTGGGAATCCCGGGACAGGGGGCAACTACAATGAGCAGTTCTTC. Its translation is CSARGGNPGTGGNYNEQFF.

This clonotype was counted at least ten times. The chain combines TRBV29-1 with TRBJ2-1; 9 positions agree with TRBD2. The CDR3 length is 13 residues. Germline V gene data show CDR1 as SQVTM and CDR2 as ANQGSEA. V lost 5 bases and J lost 10; bases outside the gene matches: 9. CDR3 sequence reads: CSVQREVSEEQFF. The DNA of the CDR3 is TGCAGCGTTCAGCGGGAGGTCTCAGAAGAGCAGTTCTTC.

In its sample, this clonotype was seen many times. V usage is TRBV20-1 and J usage is TRBJ2-1, with 9 positions matching TRBD2. This CDR3 has 15 amino acids. Trimming cost V 2 bases and J 6 bases; bases outside gene matches: 8. Germline CDR1 reads DFQATT; CDR2 reads SNEGSKA (reference sequence). DNA for the CDR3: TGCAGTGCTAGATGGGGGACTAGCAGTGGCAATGAGCAGTTCTTC. It codes for CSARWGTSSGNEQFF.

V gene TRBV6-5 combines with J gene TRBJ2-4, with TRBD1 as a possible D gene (7 bases). The germline V gene has CDR1 MNHEY and CDR2 SVGAGI. Trimming stripped 3 bases from V and 9 bases from J, with 15 bases between. The CDR3 extends over 14 amino acids. The CDR3 reads CASSYSRQGGIQYF. The CDR3 nucleotides read TGTGCCAGCAGTTATTCCCGACAGGGAGGCATTCAGTACTTC.

This clonotype was counted many times. The chain recombines TRBV18 with TRBJ2-7, with D hard to call. The CDR3 length is 13 residues. Looked up from germline, CDR1 is KGHSH and CDR2 is LQKENI. The V end was cut by 0 bases, the J end by 5 bases, with 8 bases between. The CDR3 DNA reads TGTGCCAGCTCACCACCGGACCCCAACGAGCAGTACTTC. Translating it yields CASSPPDPNEQYF.

As for this clonotype: A much larger clone lies one base from this, so it may be a read error. The chain joins TRBV4-1 to TRBJ2-5; a weak D match, TRBD2 (6 bases). The CDR3 has 13 amino acids. The V end was cut by 4 bases, the J end by 11 bases, with 17 bases between. Per the germline V gene, CDR1 is MGHRA and CDR2 is YSYEKL. The CDR3 region has the DNA TGCGCCAGCAGCCTTTTAGCGGACAATGAGCAGTACTTC. It is translated as CASSLLADNEQYF.

About this clonotype itself: This may come from a read error, since a much larger clone is one base off. This chain links TRBV7-9 with TRBJ2-3; maybe TRBD2 (5 bases). Germline values: CDR1 SEHNR, CDR2 FQNEAQ (reference sequence). The CDR3 length is 13 residues. CDR3 in amino acids: CAISFVGVDTQYF. In DNA form, the CDR3 reads TGTGCCATCAGCTTCGTCGGGGTAGATACGCAGTATTTT.

This clonotype was seen a few times. V gene TRBV19 combines with J gene TRBJ1-4; 7 bases agree with TRBD1. Germline CDR1 is LNHDA and CDR2 is SQIVND (reference sequence). The CDR3 totals 17 residues. The V and J ends lost 6 bases and 3 bases, in that order; junction bases with no gene match: 13. The CDR3 DNA is TGTGCCAGTAGGAGAGGCGTCTACGGGACAGCTAATGAAAAACTGTTTTTT. Its protein product is CASRRGVYGTANEKLFF.

Many counts were recorded for this clonotype. The chain uses TRBV4-3 and TRBJ2-1; D unclear. V lost 0 bases and J lost 3, with 9 bases in between. The CDR3 is made up of 15 amino acids. The germline V gene has CDR1 LGHNA and CDR2 YSLEER. In nucleotides, the CDR3 is TGCGCCAGCAGCCAAGATCCGGAGAACTACAATGAGCAGTTCTTC. Translating it yields CASSQDPENYNEQFF.

This clonotype was picked up many times. The chain couples TRBV10-3 to TRBJ2-7, with 9 bases matching TRBD2. V was clipped by 4 bases and J by 8 bases; unmatched bases: 6. This CDR3 is 13 amino acids long. Germline-derived CDR1 and CDR2 are ENHRY and SYGVKD. Written as DNA, the CDR3 is TGTGCCATCAGTGTTGAGCGGGAGGTTCAGCAGTACTTC. Encoded protein: CAISVEREVQQYF.

This chain connects TRBV12-3 or TRBV12-4 to TRBJ2-7; no reliable D call. The length of the CDR3 is 15 residues. Trimming shortened V by 6 bases and J by 0 bases, and 15 bases separated the two germline ends. CDR3 residues: CASSPTWQNSYEQYF. CDR3 bases: TGTGCCAGCAGCCCAACGTGGCAGAACTCCTACGAGCAGTACTTC.

By share, this clonotype ranks as medium-sized. The chain carries TRBV6-1 and TRBJ2-7; D ambiguous. CDR1 is MNHNS, CDR2 SASEGT, per germline. The CDR3 spans 13 residues. Trimming pared 6 bases from V and 1 base from J, leaving 10 bases between. CDR3 nucleotide sequence: TGTGCCAGCAGCTCGACACTATCCTACGAGCAGTACTTC. Translating it yields CASSSTLSYEQYF.

V usage is TRBV10-3 and J usage is TRBJ2-5, with D perhaps matching TRBD1 or TRBD2 (6 bases each). From germline, CDR1 is ENHRY and CDR2 SYGVKD. Trimming left V 4 bases short and J 5 bases short, with 26 bases between. There are 18 residues in the CDR3. DNA of the CDR3: TGTGCCATCAGTGGAAGAACAGGGACTCCCTCGCCGGAGGAGACCCAGTACTTC. It yields the protein CAISGRTGTPSPEETQYF.

The rearrangement joins TRBV2 to TRBJ2-2; TRBD2 matches at 8 bases. With 5 bases clipped from V and 7 bases from J, the junction kept 9 bases outside the gene matches. Germline CDR1 and CDR2: SNHLY and FYNNEI. CDR3 length: 15 residues. DNA of the CDR3: TGTGCCAGCAGTCGAAGGACTAGCCCTGGCGGGGAGCTGTTTTTT. Amino acid sequence: CASSRRTSPGGELFF.

This clonotype came up many times. The rearrangement uses TRBV5-4 and TRBJ2-7, with TRBD2 matching 7 bases. V lost 4 bases to trimming and J lost 0 bases; unmatched junction nucleotides: 7. Germline values: CDR1 SGHNT, CDR2 YYREEE (reference sequence). This CDR3 is 15 amino acids long. This CDR3 reads CASSHAGTNSYEQYF. The CDR3 nucleotides read TGTGCCAGCAGCCACGCCGGGACTAACTCCTACGAGCAGTACTTC.

In regard to this clonotype: One base away lies a much larger clone, so this may be a sequencing read error. The chain joins TRBV27 to TRBJ2-6; 7 bases map to TRBD1. The CDR3 totals 12 residues. Per germline, CDR1 MNHEY and CDR2 SMNVEV (reference sequence). The chain's CDR3 is CASSGQANALTF. In DNA, the CDR3 is TGTGCCAGCAGTGGACAGGCCAACGCCCTGACTTTC.

This chain uses TRBV7-2 with TRBJ2-4; no clear D. V was trimmed by 3 bases and J by 8 bases, leaving 5 bases between them. Germline loops: CDR1 SGHTA, CDR2 FQGNSA. The length of the CDR3 is 11 residues. Here the CDR3 reads CASSLRYIQYF. The CDR3 DNA reads TGTGCCAGCAGCTTGAGGTACATTCAGTACTTC.

As to this clonotype: One end of the junction is discordant with germline, which a read error may explain. The chain carries TRBV6-1 and TRBJ1-1; perhaps TRBD1 as D (6 bases). Germline CDR1 is MNHNS and CDR2 is SASEGT. The CDR3 has 13 amino acids. CDR3 region: CASRGQTNTEASF. DNA of the CDR3: TGTGCCAGCAGAGGACAGACTAACACTGAAGCTTCCTTT.